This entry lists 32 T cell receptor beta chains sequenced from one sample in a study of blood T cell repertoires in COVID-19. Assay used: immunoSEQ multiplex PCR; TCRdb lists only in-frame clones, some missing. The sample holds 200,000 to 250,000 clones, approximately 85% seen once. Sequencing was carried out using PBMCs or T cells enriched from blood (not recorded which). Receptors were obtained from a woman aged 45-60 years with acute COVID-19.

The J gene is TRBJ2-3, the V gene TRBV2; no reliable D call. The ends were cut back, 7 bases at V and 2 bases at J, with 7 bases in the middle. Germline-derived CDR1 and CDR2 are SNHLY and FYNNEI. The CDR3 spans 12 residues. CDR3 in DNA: TGTGCCAGCATCCTAGTCACAGATACGCAGTATTTT. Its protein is CASILVTDTQYF. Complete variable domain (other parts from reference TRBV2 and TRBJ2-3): EPEVTQTPSHQVTQMGQEVILRCVPISNHLYFYWYRQILGQKVEFLVSFYNNEISEKSEIFDDQFSVERPDGSNFTLKIRSTKLEDSAMYFCASILVTDTQYFGPGTRLTVL.

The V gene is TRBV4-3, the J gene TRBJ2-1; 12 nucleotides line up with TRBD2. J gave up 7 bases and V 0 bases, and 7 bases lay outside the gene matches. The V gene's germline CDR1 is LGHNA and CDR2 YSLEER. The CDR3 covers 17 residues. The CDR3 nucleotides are TGCGCCAGCAGCCAAGATCCCCTAGCGGGGGGGCGAAATGAGCAGTTCTTC. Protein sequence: CASSQDPLAGGRNEQFF.

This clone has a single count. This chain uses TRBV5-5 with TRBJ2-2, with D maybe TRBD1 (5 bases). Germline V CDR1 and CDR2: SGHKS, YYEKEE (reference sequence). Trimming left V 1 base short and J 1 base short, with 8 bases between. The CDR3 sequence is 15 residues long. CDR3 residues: CASSLRGQNTGELFF. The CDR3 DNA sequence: TGTGCCAGCAGCTTGAGGGGTCAGAACACCGGGGAGCTGTTTTTT.

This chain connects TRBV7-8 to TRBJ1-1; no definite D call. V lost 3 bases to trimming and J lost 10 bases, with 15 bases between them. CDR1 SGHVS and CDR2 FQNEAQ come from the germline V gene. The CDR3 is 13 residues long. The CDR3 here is CASSFSREAGAFF. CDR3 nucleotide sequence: TGTGCCAGCAGCTTCTCTAGGGAGGCTGGAGCTTTCTTT.

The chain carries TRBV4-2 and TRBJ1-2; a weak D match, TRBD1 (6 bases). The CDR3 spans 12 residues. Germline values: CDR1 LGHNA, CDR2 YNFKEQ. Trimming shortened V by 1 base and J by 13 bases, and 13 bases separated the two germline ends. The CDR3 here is CASSQALRGITF. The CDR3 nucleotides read TGTGCCAGCAGCCAAGCCCTCAGGGGAATCACCTTC.

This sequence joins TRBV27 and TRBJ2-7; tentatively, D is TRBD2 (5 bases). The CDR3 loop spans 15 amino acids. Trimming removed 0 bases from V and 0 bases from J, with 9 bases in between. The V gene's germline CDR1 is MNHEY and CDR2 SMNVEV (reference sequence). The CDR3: CASSLSPGISYEQYF. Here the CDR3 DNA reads TGTGCCAGCAGTTTATCTCCCGGGATCTCCTACGAGCAGTACTTC.

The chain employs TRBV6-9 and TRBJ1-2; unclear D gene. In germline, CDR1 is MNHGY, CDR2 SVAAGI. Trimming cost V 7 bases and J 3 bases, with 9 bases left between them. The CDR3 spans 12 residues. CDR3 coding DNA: TGTGCCAGCAATTACGGGTACTATGGCTACACCTTC. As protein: CASNYGYYGYTF.

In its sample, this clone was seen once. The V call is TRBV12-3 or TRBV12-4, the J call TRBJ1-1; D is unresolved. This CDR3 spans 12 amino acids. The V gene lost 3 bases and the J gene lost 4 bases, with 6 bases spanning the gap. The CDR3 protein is CASSLVGTEAFF. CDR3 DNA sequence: TGTGCCAGCAGTTTGGTCGGCACTGAAGCTTTCTTT.

The CDR3 coding sequence is TGCGCCAGCAGCCTGGGGAGTTCAGGGGCATATGGCTACACCTTC. It encodes CASSLGSSGAYGYTF. The genes are TRBV4-3 and TRBJ1-2; TRBD1 might be the D (6 bases). The CDR3 is 15 amino acids. Trimming pared 4 bases from V and 5 bases from J, leaving 17 bases between. From germline, CDR1 is LGHNA and CDR2 YSLEER.

CDR3 sequence (DNA): TGTGCCAGCAGAGCAAGGGAGGGGATCACTGAAGCTTTCTTT. It specifies CASRAREGITEAFF. The rearrangement uses TRBV3-1 (or the pseudogene TRBV3-2) and TRBJ1-1, with a weak D call TRBD1 (5 bases). Germline loops: CDR1 LGHDT, CDR2 YNNKEL (reference sequence). The CDR3 totals 14 residues. V was trimmed by 6 bases and J by 4 bases, leaving 15 bases between them.

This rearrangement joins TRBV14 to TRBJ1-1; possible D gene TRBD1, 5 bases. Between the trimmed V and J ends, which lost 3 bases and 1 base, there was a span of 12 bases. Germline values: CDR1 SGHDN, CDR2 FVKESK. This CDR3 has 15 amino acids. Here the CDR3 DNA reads TGTGCCAGCAGCCATCAGGGATTTGGGAACACTGAAGCTTTCTTT. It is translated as CASSHQGFGNTEAFF.

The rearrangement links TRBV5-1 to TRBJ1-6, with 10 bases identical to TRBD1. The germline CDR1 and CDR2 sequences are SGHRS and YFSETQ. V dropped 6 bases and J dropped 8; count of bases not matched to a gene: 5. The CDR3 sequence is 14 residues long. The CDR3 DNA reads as TGCGCCAGCAACGACAGGGGGCCGGATTCACCCCTCCACTTT. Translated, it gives CASNDRGPDSPLHF.

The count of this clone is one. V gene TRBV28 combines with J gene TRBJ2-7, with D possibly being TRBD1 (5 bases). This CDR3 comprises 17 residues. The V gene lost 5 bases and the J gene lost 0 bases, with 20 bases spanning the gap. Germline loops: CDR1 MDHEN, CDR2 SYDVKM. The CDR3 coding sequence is TGTGCCAGCAGTCCCCTAAGGGGCTCGAAAAGCTCCTACGAGCAGTACTTC. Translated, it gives CASSPLRGSKSSYEQYF.

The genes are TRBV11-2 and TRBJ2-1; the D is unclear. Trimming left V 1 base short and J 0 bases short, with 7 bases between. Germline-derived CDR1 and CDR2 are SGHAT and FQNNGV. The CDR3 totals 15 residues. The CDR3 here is CASSLVFSSYNEQFF. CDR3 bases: TGTGCCAGCAGCTTAGTTTTCAGCTCCTACAATGAGCAGTTCTTC.

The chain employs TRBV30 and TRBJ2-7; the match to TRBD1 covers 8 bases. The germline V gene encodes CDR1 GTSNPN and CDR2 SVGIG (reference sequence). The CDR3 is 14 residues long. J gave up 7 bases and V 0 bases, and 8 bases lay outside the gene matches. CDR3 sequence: CAWSVGAGGDEQYF. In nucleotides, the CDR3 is TGTGCCTGGAGTGTAGGGGCAGGGGGCGATGAGCAGTACTTC.

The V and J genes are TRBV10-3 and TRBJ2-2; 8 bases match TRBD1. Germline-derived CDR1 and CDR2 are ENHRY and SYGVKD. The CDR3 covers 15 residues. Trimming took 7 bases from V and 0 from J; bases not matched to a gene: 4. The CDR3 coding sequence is TGTGCCATCAAAGGACAGGGTTCGAACACCGGGGAGCTGTTTTTT. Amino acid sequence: CAIKGQGSNTGELFF.

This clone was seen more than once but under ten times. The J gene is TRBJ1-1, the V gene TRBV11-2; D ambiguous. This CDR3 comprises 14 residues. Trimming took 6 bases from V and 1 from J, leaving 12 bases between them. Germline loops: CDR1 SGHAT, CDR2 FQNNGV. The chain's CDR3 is CASSPTERNTEAFF. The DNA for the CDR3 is TGTGCCAGCAGTCCTACCGAGAGGAACACTGAAGCTTTCTTT. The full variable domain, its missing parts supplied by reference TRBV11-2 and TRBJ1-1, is EAGVAQSPRYKIIEKRQSVAFWCNPISGHATLYWYQQILGQGPKLLIQFQNNGVVDDSQLPKDRFSAERLKGVDSTLKIQPAKLEDSAVYLCASSPTERNTEAFFGQGTRLTVV.

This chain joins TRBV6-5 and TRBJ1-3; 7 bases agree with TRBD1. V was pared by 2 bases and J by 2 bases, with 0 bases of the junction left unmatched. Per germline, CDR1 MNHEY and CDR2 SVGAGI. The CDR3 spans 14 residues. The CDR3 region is CASSYGTAGNTIYF. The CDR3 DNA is TGTGCCAGCAGTTACGGGACAGCTGGAAACACCATATATTTT.

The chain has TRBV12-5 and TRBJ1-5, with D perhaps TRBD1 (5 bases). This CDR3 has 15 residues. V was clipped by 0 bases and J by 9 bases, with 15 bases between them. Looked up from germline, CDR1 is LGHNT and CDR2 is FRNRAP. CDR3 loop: CASGLVGQGLPPQHF. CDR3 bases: TGTGCTAGTGGTTTGGTGGGTCAGGGTTTGCCGCCCCAGCATTTT.

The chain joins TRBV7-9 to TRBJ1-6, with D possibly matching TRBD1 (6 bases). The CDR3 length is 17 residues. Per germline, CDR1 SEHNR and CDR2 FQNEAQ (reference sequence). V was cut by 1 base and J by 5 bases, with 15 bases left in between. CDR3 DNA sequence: TGTGCCAGCAGCTTAGGAGGAGGCAGGGGAGATAATTCACCCCTCCACTTT. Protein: CASSLGGGRGDNSPLHF. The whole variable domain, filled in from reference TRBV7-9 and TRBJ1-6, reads DTGVSQNPRHKITKRGQNVTFRCDPISEHNRLYWYRQTLGQGPEFLTYFQNEAQLEKSRLLSDRFSAERPKGSFSTLEIQRTEQGDSAMYLCASSLGGGRGDNSPLHFGNGTRLTVT.

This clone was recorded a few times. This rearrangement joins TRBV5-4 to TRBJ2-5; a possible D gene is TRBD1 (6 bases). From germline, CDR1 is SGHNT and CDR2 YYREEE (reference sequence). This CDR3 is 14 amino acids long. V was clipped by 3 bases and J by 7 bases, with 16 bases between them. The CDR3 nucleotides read TGTGCCAGCAGCTCGTTGGGGGTCAGGGGGACCCAGTACTTC. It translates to CASSSLGVRGTQYF. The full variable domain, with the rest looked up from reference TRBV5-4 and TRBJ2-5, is ETGVTQSPTHLIKTRGQQVTLRCSSQSGHNTVSWYQQALGQGPQFIFQYYREEENGRGNFPPRFSGLQFPNYSSELNVNALELDDSALYLCASSSLGVRGTQYFGPGTRLLVL.

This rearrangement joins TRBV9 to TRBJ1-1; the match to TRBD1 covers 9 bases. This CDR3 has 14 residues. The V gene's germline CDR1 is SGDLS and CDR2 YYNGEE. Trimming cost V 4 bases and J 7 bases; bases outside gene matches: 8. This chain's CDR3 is CASSTTGTGSEAFF. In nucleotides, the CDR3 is TGTGCCAGCAGCACCACCGGGACAGGGAGTGAAGCTTTCTTT.

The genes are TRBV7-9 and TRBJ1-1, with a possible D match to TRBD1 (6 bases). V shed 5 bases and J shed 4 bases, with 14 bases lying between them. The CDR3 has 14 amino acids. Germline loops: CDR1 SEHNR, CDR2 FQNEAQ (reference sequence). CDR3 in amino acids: CASSPNTGSTEAFF. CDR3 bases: TGTGCCAGCAGCCCTAATACAGGGAGCACTGAAGCTTTCTTT.

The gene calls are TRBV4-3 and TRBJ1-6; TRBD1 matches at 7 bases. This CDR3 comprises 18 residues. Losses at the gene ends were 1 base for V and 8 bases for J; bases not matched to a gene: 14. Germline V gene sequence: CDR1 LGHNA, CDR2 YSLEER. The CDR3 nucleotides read TGCGCCAGCAGCCAAGGGAGTCCGGGCGGCAGGGGGGATTCACCCCTCCACTTT. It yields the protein CASSQGSPGGRGDSPLHF.

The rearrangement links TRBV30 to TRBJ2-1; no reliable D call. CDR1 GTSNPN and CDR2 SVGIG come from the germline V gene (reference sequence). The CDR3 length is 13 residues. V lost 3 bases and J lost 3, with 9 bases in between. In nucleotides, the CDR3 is TGTGCCTGGAGCCTACTTGTCTACAATGAGCAGTTCTTC. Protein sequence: CAWSLLVYNEQFF.

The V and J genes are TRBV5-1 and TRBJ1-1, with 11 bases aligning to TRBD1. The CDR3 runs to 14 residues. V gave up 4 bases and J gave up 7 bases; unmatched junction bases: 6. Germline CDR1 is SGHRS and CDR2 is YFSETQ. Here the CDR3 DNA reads TGCGCCAGCAGCATAACCGGGACAGGGGGTGAAGCTTTCTTT. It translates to CASSITGTGGEAFF. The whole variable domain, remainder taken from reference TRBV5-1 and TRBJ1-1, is KAGVTQTPRYLIKTRGQQVTLSCSPISGHRSVSWYQQTPGQGLQFLFEYFSETQRNKGNFPGRFSGRQFSNSRSEMNVSTLELGDSALYLCASSITGTGGEAFFGQGTRLTVV.

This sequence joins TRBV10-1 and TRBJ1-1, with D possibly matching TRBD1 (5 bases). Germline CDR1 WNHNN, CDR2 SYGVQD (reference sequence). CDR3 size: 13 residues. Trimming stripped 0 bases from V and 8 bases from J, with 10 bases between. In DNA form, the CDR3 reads TGCGCCAGCAGTGAGTCTAGGGGTAGGGAAGCTTTCTTT. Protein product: CASSESRGREAFF.

The CDR3 sequence: CASSATGTRNTEAFF. As DNA, the CDR3 is TGTGCCAGCAGCGCAACCGGGACAAGAAACACTGAAGCTTTCTTT. This chain connects TRBV9 to TRBJ1-1; TRBD1 might be the D (6 bases). From germline, CDR1 is SGDLS and CDR2 YYNGEE. This CDR3 is 15 amino acids long. V lost 3 bases to trimming and J lost 2 bases, with 14 bases between them. The full variable domain, with the rest looked up from reference TRBV9 and TRBJ1-1, is DSGVTQTPKHLITATGQRVTLRCSPRSGDLSVYWYQQSLDQGLQFLIQYYNGEERAKGNILERFSAQQFPDLHSELNLSSLELGDSALYFCASSATGTRNTEAFFGQGTRLTVV.

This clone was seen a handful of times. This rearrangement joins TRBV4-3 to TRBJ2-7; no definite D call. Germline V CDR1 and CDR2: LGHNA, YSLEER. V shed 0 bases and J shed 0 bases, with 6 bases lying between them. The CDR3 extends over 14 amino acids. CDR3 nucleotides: TGCGCCAGCAGCCAAGAAGCAGGCTCCTACGAGCAGTACTTC. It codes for CASSQEAGSYEQYF.

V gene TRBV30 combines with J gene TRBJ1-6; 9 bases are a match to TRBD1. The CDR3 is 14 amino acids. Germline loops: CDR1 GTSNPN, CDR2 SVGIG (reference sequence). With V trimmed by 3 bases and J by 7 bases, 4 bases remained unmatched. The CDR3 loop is CAWSTGTGNSPLHF. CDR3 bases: TGTGCCTGGAGCACCGGGACAGGGAATTCACCCCTCCACTTT.

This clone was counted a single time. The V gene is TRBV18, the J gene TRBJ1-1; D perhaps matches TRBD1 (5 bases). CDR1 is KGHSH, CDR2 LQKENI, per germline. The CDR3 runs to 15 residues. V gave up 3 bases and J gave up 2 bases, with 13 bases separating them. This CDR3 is CASSPSRGINTEAFF. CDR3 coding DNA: TGTGCCAGCTCACCCTCTAGGGGTATAAACACTGAAGCTTTCTTT.

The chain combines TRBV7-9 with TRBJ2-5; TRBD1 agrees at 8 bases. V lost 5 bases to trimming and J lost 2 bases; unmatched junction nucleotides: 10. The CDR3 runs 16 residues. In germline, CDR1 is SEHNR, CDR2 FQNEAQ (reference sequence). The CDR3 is CASSPTRTGWQETQYF. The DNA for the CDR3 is TGTGCCAGCAGCCCTACTCGGACAGGGTGGCAAGAGACCCAGTACTTC.